The clone carrying this T cell receptor beta chain occurred once. The sample comes from a study of blood T cell repertoires in COVID-19. Assay used: immunoSEQ multiplex PCR; TCRdb lists only in-frame clones, some missing. This repertoire shows fewer than 350,000 clones, 70% to 90% found once; its top ten account for 6% to 7%. The CDR3 consists of 16 residues. CDR1 is SQVTM, CDR2 ANQGSEA, per germline. The V gene lost 3 bases and the J gene lost 1 base, with 15 bases spanning the gap. The TCR sequence derives from a woman aged 40 to 50 who had recovered from COVID-19. Source material: PBMCs or T cells enriched from blood (not recorded which). The chain recombines TRBV29-1 with TRBJ2-2; TRBD2 is a possible D gene (6 bases). The CDR3 sequence is CSVEGLGRGNTGELFF. As DNA, the CDR3 is TGCAGCGTTGAGGGACTCGGTCGGGGGAACACCGGGGAGCTGTTTTTT.